This T cell receptor (beta chain) was captured in a study of control samples from healthy donors and cancer patients. Trimming left V 4 bases short and J 4 bases short, with 7 bases between. The CDR3 is made up of 12 amino acids. CDR1 and CDR2 (germline): SEHNR, FQNEAQ (reference sequence). Assay: immunoSEQ multiplex PCR; the TCRdb copy retains only in-frame clones and omits some. The sample lists roughly 180,000 clones, about 91% occurring once. The sequenced material came from blood. The genes are TRBV7-9 and TRBJ1-2; possibly TRBD1 for D (5 bases). The sequence was obtained from a woman between 35 and 50 years old in good health. The CDR3 DNA reads as TGTGCCAGCAGCTCCCAGGGCTATGGCTACACCTTC. This translates into CASSSQGYGYTF.